This T cell receptor beta chain was identified in a study of graft-versus-host responses after intestinal transplantation. Here immunoSEQ multiplex PCR was the method, and the copy in TCRdb shows in-frame clones only, minus some. Among tens of thousands of clones, more than 70% were seen once, and the ten largest hold roughly 2.6%. For this clone: Its specificity is not known.

This CDR3 comprises 14 residues. Per germline, CDR1 MDHEN and CDR2 SYDVKM. The V end lost 6 bases, the J end lost 1 base, and 12 bases lay between the germline ends. Whole-study results and caveats: Investigators detected GvH clones in recipient marrow, with some emerging earlier in ileum or blood.

This sequence originates from a human donor who received an intestinal transplant. Sequenced material: unstimulated CD8+ T cells sorted from spleen or lymph node cells, taken before intestinal transplant. The chain couples TRBV28 to TRBJ1-1; D gene ambiguous. The CDR3 DNA is TGTGCCAGCAGCTCTACAGTGTGGAACACTGAAGCTTTCTTT. Its translation: CASSSTVWNTEAFF.